These 19 T cell receptor beta chains share one sample of origin, sequenced in a study of T cell responses to AZD1222 COVID-19 vaccine. Repertoires were generated with immunoSEQ multiplex PCR, while TCRdb's copy carries only in-frame clones and drops some. The profile shows about 150,000 clones, about nine tenths of them singletons. The source was peripheral blood, collected 28 days after the second AZD1222 dose. The receptor source for this set is an adult who received the AZD1222 COVID-19 vaccine.

V and J are TRBV28 and TRBJ2-5; no clear D. The V end lost 4 bases, the J end lost 1 base, and 7 bases lay between the germline ends. The germline gives CDR1 MDHEN, CDR2 SYDVKM. The CDR3 loop spans 13 amino acids. DNA for the CDR3: TGTGCCAGCAGTTGGGCAGGCCAAGAGACCCAGTACTTC. Its translation is CASSWAGQETQYF.

The CDR3 is CASSELGTGVYYGYTF. The CDR3 DNA follows: TGTGCCAGCAGTGAATTGGGAACAGGGGTCTACTATGGCTACACCTTC. This chain uses TRBV6-1 with TRBJ1-2, with 7 bases matching TRBD1. Germline V CDR1 and CDR2: MNHNS, SASEGT. V lost 2 bases, J lost 3 bases, and 9 bases stayed unmatched. The CDR3 runs 16 residues.

A remark on this clone: A read error may produce the germline difference seen at one junction end. The V call is TRBV6-5, the J call TRBJ2-1; D unclear. The CDR3 totals 11 residues. Per the germline V gene, CDR1 is MNHEY and CDR2 is SVGAGI. CDR3 nucleotides: TGTGCCAGCAGTTCCTTCAATGAGCAGTTCTTC. Encoded protein: CASSSFNEQFF.

The chain couples TRBV15 to TRBJ1-1, with 7 bases aligning to TRBD1. The CDR3 totals 16 residues. Trimming at V came to 1 base and at J to 1 base, leaving 6 bases not matched to a gene. Germline assignment: CDR1 LNHNV and CDR2 YYDKDF (reference sequence). The CDR3 here is CATSRARAGGNTEAFF. CDR3 DNA: TGTGCCACCAGCAGAGCCAGGGCAGGGGGGAACACTGAAGCTTTCTTT.

The rearrangement uses TRBV28 and TRBJ1-2, with unresolved D. The CDR3 runs 12 residues. Germline V gives CDR1 MDHEN, CDR2 SYDVKM. V was cut by 2 bases and J by 4 bases, with 5 bases left in between. Here the CDR3 DNA reads TGTGCCAGCAGTTTACGCAGCTATGGCTACACCTTC. Protein sequence: CASSLRSYGYTF.

The V and J genes are TRBV6-5 and TRBJ1-2; tentatively, D is TRBD1 (6 bases). CDR3 length: 16 amino acids. The ends were cut back, 2 bases at V and 5 bases at J, with 18 bases in the middle. Germline V CDR1 and CDR2: MNHEY, SVGAGI. The CDR3 DNA follows: TGTGCCAGCAGTTACCAAGCTACCGGGACACATTATGGCTACACCTTC. Protein sequence: CASSYQATGTHYGYTF.

The chain joins TRBV19 to TRBJ1-1; 10 positions agree with TRBD1. Germline-derived CDR1 and CDR2 are LNHDA and SQIVND (reference sequence). The CDR3 loop spans 17 amino acids. After removal of 6 bases from V and 0 bases from J, the junction contained 10 bases not matched to a gene. CDR3 DNA sequence: TGTGCCAGTAGCCTCATACCGGGACAGGGGTTGAACACTGAAGCTTTCTTT. Translated: CASSLIPGQGLNTEAFF.

The rearrangement uses TRBV6-5 and TRBJ2-2; the D gene could be TRBD1 or TRBD2 (5 bases each). V lost 4 bases and J 0 bases, leaving 9 bases between the germline ends. The germline V gene encodes CDR1 MNHEY and CDR2 SVGAGI. The CDR3 contains 15 residues. CDR3 in amino acids: CASSWDVSNTGELFF. For the CDR3, the DNA is TGTGCCAGCAGTTGGGACGTCTCGAACACCGGGGAGCTGTTTTTT.

The V call is TRBV6-6, the J call TRBJ2-7, with TRBD1 matching over 8 bases. Germline V gene data show CDR1 as MNHNY and CDR2 as SVGAGI (reference sequence). The CDR3 has 15 amino acids. Trimming at V came to 7 bases and at J to 3 bases, leaving 11 bases not matched to a gene. The CDR3 here is CASKLGTGPDYEQYF. The CDR3 DNA reads TGTGCCAGCAAACTAGGGACAGGCCCCGACTACGAGCAGTACTTC.

The chain combines TRBV5-5 with TRBJ2-2; D unresolved. Germline-derived CDR1 and CDR2 are SGHKS and YYEKEE (reference sequence). The CDR3 spans 18 residues. V lost 2 bases and J 2 bases, leaving 19 bases between the germline ends. The CDR3 nucleotides read TGTGCCAGCAGCTTCCAAATCGTGGCCACAACAAACACCGGGGAGCTGTTTTTT. The encoded protein is CASSFQIVATTNTGELFF. Full variable domain (remainder filled in from reference TRBV5-5 and TRBJ2-2): DAGVTQSPTHLIKTRGQQVTLRCSPISGHKSVSWYQQVLGQGPQFIFQYYEKEERGRGNFPDRFSARQFPNYSSELNVNALLLGDSALYLCASSFQIVATTNTGELFFGEGSRLTVL.

The chain has TRBV6-2 or TRBV6-3 and TRBJ2-2; TRBD2 matches at 13 bases. The CDR3 spans 17 residues. V lost 2 bases and J lost 7; bases outside the gene matches: 7. CDR1 and CDR2 from the germline V gene are MNHEY and SVGEGT. The CDR3 spells CASSYTRTSGRIGELFF. The CDR3 nucleotides read TGTGCCAGCAGTTACACCCGGACTAGCGGGAGAATCGGGGAGCTGTTTTTT.

The chain employs TRBV6-6 and TRBJ1-1, with 9 bases that match TRBD1. V shed 7 bases and J 0 bases; nucleotides not matched to a gene: 9. This CDR3 is built from 16 residues. CDR1 is MNHNY and CDR2 is SVGAGI in the germline V gene (reference sequence). Here the CDR3 DNA reads TGTGCCAGCATCAAGGGGACAGGGCAAATGAACACTGAAGCTTTCTTT. Its translation: CASIKGTGQMNTEAFF.

This clone was counted a single time. V usage is TRBV5-8 and J usage is TRBJ1-6; D not resolved. Per the germline V gene, CDR1 is SGHTS and CDR2 is YDEGEE. The CDR3 totals 15 residues. V dropped 4 bases and J dropped 1 base, with 9 bases sitting between them. The CDR3 coding sequence is TGTGCCAGCAGCCCGCGGGTATCCTATAATTCACCCCTCCACTTT. Amino acid sequence: CASSPRVSYNSPLHF.

The chain recombines TRBV6-4 with TRBJ1-5, with D maybe TRBD1 (6 bases). V was cut by 4 bases and J by 7 bases, with 11 bases left in between. This CDR3 spans 13 amino acids. Germline V gene sequence: CDR1 MRHNA, CDR2 SNTAGT. The CDR3 sequence: CASSVLGGQPQHF. The CDR3 region has the DNA TGTGCCAGCAGTGTCCTAGGGGGACAGCCCCAGCATTTT.

V gene TRBV12-3 or TRBV12-4 combines with J gene TRBJ1-6, with unresolved D. This CDR3 comprises 12 residues. Trimming stripped 3 bases from V and 8 bases from J, with 5 bases between. The CDR3 sequence: CASSFSDSPLHF. CDR3 DNA: TGTGCCAGCAGTTTTTCCGATTCACCCCTCCACTTT.

The chain is built from TRBV3-1 (or the pseudogene TRBV3-2) and TRBJ1-4, with TRBD1 identical over 9 bases. This CDR3 is built from 14 residues. The trim removed 8 bases at V and 6 bases at J, leaving 7 bases unmatched. Germline V gene sequence: CDR1 LGHDT, CDR2 YNNKEL (reference sequence). CDR3 DNA: TGTGCCAGCCTCCAGACAGGGGGGGATGAAAAACTGTTTTTT. Translated, it gives CASLQTGGDEKLFF.

The gene calls are TRBV27 and TRBJ1-4; no clear D gene. The V end lost 3 bases, the J end lost 7 bases, and 9 bases lay between the germline ends. This CDR3 region has 13 residues. Germline assignment: CDR1 MNHEY and CDR2 SMNVEV (reference sequence). CDR3 loop: CASSLREGEKLFF. CDR3 in DNA: TGTGCCAGCAGTTTGAGGGAAGGTGAAAAACTGTTTTTT.

This chain joins TRBV7-3 and TRBJ2-7; a weak D match, TRBD1 (5 bases). The CDR3 length is 15 residues. V lost 2 bases to trimming and J lost 3 bases, with 14 bases between them. Per germline, CDR1 SGHTA and CDR2 FQGTGA. This CDR3 is CASSLSQAPFYEQYF. In nucleotides, the CDR3 is TGTGCCAGCAGCTTATCACAGGCCCCGTTCTACGAGCAGTACTTC.

Comments on this clone: The same CDR3 also results from other DNA sequences found in this sample. The gene calls are TRBV28 and TRBJ1-2; 7 nucleotides match TRBD1. CDR1 MDHEN and CDR2 SYDVKM come from the germline V gene. The CDR3 totals 13 residues. Unmatched junction bases numbered 1, after V lost 2 bases and J lost 4 bases. The CDR3 loop reads CASSLRDSYGYTF. CDR3 nucleotide sequence: TGTGCCAGCAGTTTAAGGGACAGCTATGGCTACACCTTC.